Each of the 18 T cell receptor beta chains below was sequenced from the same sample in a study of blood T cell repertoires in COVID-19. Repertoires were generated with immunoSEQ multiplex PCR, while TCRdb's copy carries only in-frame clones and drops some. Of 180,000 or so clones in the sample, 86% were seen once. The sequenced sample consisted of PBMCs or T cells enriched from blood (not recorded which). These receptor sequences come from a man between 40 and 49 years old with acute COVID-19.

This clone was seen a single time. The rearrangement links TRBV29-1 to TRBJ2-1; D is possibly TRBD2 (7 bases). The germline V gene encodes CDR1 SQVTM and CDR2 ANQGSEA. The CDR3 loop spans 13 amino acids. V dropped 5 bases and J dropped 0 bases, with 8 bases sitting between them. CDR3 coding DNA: TGCAGCGTTAGGGGGGGCTCCTACAATGAGCAGTTCTTC. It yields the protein CSVRGGSYNEQFF.

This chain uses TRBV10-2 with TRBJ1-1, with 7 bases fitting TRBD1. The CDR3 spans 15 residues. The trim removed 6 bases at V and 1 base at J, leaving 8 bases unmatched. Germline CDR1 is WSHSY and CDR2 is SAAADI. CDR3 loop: CASSLRQGGNTEAFF. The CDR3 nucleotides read TGCGCCAGCAGCCTTCGACAGGGAGGGAACACTGAAGCTTTCTTT.

The CDR3: CASSLRGDFNSPLHF. DNA of the CDR3: TGTGCCAGCAGCTTACGGGGGGACTTCAATTCACCCCTCCACTTT. The chain joins TRBV7-3 to TRBJ1-6, with D maybe TRBD1 (5 bases). V lost 2 bases to trimming and J lost 7 bases, with 12 bases between them. Germline V gene lookup returns CDR1 SGHTA and CDR2 FQGTGA. There are 15 residues in the CDR3.

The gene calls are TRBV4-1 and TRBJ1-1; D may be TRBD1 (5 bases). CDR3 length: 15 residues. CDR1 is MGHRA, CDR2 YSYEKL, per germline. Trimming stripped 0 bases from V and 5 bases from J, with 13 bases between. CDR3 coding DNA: TGCGCCAGCAGCCAAGAGCCAGGGTTGCGGACTGAAGCTTTCTTT. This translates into CASSQEPGLRTEAFF.

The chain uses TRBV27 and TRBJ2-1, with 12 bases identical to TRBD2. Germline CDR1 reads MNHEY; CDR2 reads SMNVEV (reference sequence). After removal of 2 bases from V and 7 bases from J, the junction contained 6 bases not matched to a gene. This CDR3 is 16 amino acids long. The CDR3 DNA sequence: TGTGCCAGCAGTTTAGCCGGACTAGCGGGGCCTAATGAGCAGTTCTTC. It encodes CASSLAGLAGPNEQFF.

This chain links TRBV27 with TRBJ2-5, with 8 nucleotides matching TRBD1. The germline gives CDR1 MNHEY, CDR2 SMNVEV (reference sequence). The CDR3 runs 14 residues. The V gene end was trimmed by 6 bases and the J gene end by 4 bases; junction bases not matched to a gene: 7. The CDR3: CASSTGTGRETQYF. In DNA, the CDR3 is TGTGCCAGCAGCACGGGGACAGGTCGAGAGACCCAGTACTTC.

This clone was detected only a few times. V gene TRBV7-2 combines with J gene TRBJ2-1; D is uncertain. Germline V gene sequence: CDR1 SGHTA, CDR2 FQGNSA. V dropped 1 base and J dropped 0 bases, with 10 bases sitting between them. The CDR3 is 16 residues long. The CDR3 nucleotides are TGTGCCAGCAGCTTAGATCCTCCGAGCTCCTACAATGAGCAGTTCTTC. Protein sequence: CASSLDPPSSYNEQFF.

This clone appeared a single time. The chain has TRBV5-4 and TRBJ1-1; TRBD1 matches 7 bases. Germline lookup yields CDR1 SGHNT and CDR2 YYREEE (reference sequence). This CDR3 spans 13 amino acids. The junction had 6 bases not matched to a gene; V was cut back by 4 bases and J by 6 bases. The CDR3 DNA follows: TGTGCCAGCAGCCCAGGACAGGCAGCTGAAGCTTTCTTT. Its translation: CASSPGQAAEAFF.

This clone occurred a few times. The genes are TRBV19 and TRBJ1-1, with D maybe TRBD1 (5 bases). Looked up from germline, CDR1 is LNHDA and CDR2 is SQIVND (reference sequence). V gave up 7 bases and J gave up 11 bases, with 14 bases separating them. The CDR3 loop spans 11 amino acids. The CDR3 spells CASNQGLMAFF. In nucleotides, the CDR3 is TGTGCCAGTAACCAGGGATTGATGGCTTTCTTT.

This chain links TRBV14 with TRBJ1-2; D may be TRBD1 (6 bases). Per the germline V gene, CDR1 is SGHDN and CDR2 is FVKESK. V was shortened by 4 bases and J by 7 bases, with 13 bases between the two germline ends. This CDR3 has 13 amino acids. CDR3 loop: CASSPRGGGGYTF. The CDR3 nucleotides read TGTGCCAGCAGCCCCCGGGGGGGCGGTGGCTACACCTTC.

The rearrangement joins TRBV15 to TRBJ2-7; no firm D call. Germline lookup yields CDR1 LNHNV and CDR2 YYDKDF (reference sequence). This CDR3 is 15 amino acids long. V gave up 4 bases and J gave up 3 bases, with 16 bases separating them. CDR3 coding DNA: TGTGCCACCAGCACGGATCGACTGAGCATCTACGAGCAGTACTTC. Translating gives CATSTDRLSIYEQYF.

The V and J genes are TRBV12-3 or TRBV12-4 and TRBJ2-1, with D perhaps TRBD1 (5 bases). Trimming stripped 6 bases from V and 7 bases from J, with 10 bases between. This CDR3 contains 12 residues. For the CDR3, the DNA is TGTGCCAGCAGGCTGGGGCCTAATGAGCAGTTCTTC. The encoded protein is CASRLGPNEQFF.

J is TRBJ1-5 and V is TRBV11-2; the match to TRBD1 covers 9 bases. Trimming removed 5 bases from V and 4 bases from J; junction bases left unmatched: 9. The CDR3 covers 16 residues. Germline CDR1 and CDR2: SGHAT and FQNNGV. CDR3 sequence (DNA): TGTGCCAGCAGCAACCCATCGGGACAGGGTAATCAGCCCCAGCATTTT. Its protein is CASSNPSGQGNQPQHF.

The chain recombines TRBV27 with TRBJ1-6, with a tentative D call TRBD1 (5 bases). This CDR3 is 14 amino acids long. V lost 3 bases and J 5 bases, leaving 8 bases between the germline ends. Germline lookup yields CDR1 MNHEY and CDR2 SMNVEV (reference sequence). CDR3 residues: CASSFQGNNSPLHF. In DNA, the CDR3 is TGTGCCAGCAGTTTTCAGGGAAATAATTCACCCCTCCACTTT.

Here the CDR3 DNA reads TGTGCCACCAGCAGAGACCAGGGAAGGGAAGGCTACACCTTC. Protein product: CATSRDQGREGYTF. The chain couples TRBV15 to TRBJ1-2; weak D call: TRBD1 (5 bases). CDR1 LNHNV and CDR2 YYDKDF come from the germline V gene (reference sequence). The ends were cut back, 0 bases at V and 8 bases at J, with 13 bases in the middle. The CDR3 has 14 amino acids.

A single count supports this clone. This CDR3 reads CASSREMSYNEQFF. The DNA of the CDR3 is TGTGCCAGCAGTCGGGAGATGTCGTACAATGAGCAGTTCTTC. This chain connects TRBV2 to TRBJ2-1; perhaps TRBD2 as D (6 bases). The CDR3 contains 14 residues. The germline CDR1 and CDR2 sequences are SNHLY and FYNNEI. V was clipped by 5 bases and J by 4 bases, with 12 bases between them.

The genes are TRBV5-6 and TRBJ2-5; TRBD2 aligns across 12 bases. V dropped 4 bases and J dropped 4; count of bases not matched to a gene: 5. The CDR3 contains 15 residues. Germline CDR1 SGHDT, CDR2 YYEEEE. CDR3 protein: CASSRQLAGGETQYF. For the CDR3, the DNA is TGTGCCAGCAGCCGGCAACTAGCGGGAGGAGAGACCCAGTACTTC.

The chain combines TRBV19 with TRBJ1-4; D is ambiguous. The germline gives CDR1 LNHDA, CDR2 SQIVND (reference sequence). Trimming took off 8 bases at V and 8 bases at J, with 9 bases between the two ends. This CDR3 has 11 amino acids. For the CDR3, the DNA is TGTGCCAGTCTTGGCGGAGAAAAACTGTTTTTT. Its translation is CASLGGEKLFF. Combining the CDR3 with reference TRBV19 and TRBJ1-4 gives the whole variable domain DGGITQSPKYLFRKEGQNVTLSCEQNLNHDAMYWYRQDPGQGLRLIYYSQIVNDFQKGDIAEGYSVSREKKESFPLTVTSAQKNPTAFYLCASLGGEKLFFGSGTQLSVL.